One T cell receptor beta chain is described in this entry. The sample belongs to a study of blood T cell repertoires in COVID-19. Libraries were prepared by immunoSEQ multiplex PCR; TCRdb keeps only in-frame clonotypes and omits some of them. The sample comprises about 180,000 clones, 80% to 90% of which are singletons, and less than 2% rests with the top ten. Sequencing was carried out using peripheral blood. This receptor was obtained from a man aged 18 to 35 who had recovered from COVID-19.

This CDR3 is CASSESQGALYGYTF. In nucleotides, the CDR3 is TGTGCCAGCTCGGAAAGTCAGGGGGCACTCTATGGCTACACCTTC. V and J are TRBV18 and TRBJ1-2; 8 bases line up with TRBD1. J lost 4 bases, V lost 6 bases, and 10 bases had no gene match. Germline-derived CDR1 and CDR2 are KGHSH and LQKENI. The CDR3 extends over 15 amino acids.